The clone carrying this T cell receptor beta chain was detected once. The data originate from a study of T-cell memory formation after mild COVID-19. Germline assignment: CDR1 SEHNR and CDR2 FQNEAQ (reference sequence). The CDR3 covers 13 residues. V shed 4 bases and J shed 3 bases, with 7 bases lying between them. TCRalpha and TCRbeta libraries used 5'RACE with constant-segment primers and UMIs. TCRdb used MiXCR to reprocess the 5' RACE reads, holding one entry per CDR3 protein. The data show 530,000 or so distinct CDR3 sequences, 17% seen once. Sequenced material: PBMCs or a T cell subset sorted from them (not recorded which). The chain uses TRBV7-9 and TRBJ1-5; D not certain. This sequence was found in an adult woman who had mild COVID-19 (a few samples of this study predate the infection). Cell type and time point are not known. This CDR3 reads CASSSQVNQPQHF. CDR3 bases: TGTGCCAGCAGCTCCCAGGTCAATCAGCCCCAGCATTTT.